What follows is one T cell receptor beta chain and its context. Its cognate antigen is unknown. This sample is part of a study of OX40 agonist ivuxolimab in advanced cancers. Regarding the study as a whole: CD4+ and CD8+ T cells in blood underwent clonal expansion by week 6 at 0.1 to 3.0 mg/kg. Antigen specificity was not determined for the expanded peripheral T cells.

Clones were read by immunoSEQ multiplex PCR, and TCRdb kept only the in-frame ones, dropping some. Found here are around 77,000 clones, 65% to 90% of them singletons; the top ten hold less than 0.75%. The V and J ends lost 6 bases and 4 bases, in that order; junction bases with no gene match: 5. The V gene's germline CDR1 is SQVTM and CDR2 ANQGSEA. CDR3 length: 12 residues. This chain links TRBV29-1 with TRBJ1-2, with 7 bases lining up with TRBD1. The clonotype was recovered from an adult with an advanced solid tumor such as melanoma, head and neck, liver or kidney cancer. The material was CD4+ or CD8+ T cells sorted from blood, obtained in a trial of the OX40 agonist ivuxolimab. The CDR3, as DNA: TGCAGCGTCGACCAGGGGGGCTATGGCTACACCTTC. This codes for CSVDQGGYGYTF.